This entry describes one TCR beta chain. The antigen is not known. PCR employed 60 Vbeta and 13 Jbeta primers. Only in-frame clones appear in the TCRdb table, and some are missing; sequencing was by immunoSEQ multiplex PCR. The table shows approximately 150,000 clones, with 80% occurring only once. Germline values: CDR1 SGDLS, CDR2 YYNGEE. The V end lost 6 bases, the J end lost 5 bases, and 20 bases lay between the germline ends. There are 16 residues in the CDR3. The sample belongs to a study of cytomegalovirus exposure and HLA in healthy donors. General study results and limits: Researchers had no immune exposure information except CMV serostatus available.

Input material: PBMCs. V usage is TRBV9 and J usage is TRBJ2-2; D is perhaps TRBD2 (7 bases). This TCR derives from a young man in good health and CMV-seropositive. The CDR3 protein is CASNQGGGGWTGELFF. CDR3 DNA: TGTGCCAGCAATCAAGGGGGGGGAGGTTGGACCGGGGAGCTGTTTTTT.